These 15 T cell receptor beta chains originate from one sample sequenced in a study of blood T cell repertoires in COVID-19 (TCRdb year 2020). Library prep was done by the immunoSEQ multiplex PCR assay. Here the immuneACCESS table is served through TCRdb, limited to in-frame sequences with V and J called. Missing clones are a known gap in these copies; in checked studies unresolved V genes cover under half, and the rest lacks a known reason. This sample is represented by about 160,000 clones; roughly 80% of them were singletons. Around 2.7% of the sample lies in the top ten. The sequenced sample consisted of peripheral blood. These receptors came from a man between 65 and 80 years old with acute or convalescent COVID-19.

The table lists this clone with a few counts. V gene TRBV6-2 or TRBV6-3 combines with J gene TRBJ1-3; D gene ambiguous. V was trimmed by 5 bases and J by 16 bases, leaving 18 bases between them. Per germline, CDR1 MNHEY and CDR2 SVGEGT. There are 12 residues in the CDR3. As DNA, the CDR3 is TGTGCCAGCAGTCAAGTATCACACCGGGTGTATTTT. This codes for CASSQVSHRVYF.

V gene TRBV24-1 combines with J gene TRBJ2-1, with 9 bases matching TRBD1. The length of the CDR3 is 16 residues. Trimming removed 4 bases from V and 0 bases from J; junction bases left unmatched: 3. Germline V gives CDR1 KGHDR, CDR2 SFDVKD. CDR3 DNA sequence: TGTGCCACCAGTGACCAGGGACAGGGCTCCTACAATGAGCAGTTCTTC. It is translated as CATSDQGQGSYNEQFF.

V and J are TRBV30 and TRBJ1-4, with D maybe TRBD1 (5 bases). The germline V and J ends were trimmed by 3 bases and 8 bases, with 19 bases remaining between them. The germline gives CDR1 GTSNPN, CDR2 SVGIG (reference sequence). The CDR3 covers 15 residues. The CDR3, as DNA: TGTGCCTGGAGCCCTCCCGCGGGGGTGGGCGAAAAACTGTTTTTT. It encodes CAWSPPAGVGEKLFF.

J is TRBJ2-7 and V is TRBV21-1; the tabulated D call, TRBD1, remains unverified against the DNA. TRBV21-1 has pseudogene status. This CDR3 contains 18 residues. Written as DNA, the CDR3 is TGTGCCAGCATACCGGGACAGGGGAGCTACTTGAGCTCCTACGAGCAGTACTTC. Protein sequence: CASIPGQGSYLSSYEQYF.

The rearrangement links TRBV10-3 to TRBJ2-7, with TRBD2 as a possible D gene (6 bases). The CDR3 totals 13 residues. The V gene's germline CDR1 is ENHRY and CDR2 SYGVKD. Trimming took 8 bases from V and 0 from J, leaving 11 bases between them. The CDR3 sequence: CAIARERSYEQYF. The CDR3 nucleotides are TGTGCCATCGCGCGGGAACGCTCCTACGAGCAGTACTTC.

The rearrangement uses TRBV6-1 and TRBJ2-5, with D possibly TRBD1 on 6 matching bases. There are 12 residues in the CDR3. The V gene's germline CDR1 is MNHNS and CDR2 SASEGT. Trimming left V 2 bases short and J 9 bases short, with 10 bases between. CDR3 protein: CASSEQGLAQYF. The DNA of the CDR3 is TGTGCCAGCAGTGAACAGGGGTTGGCCCAGTACTTC.

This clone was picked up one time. The DNA of the CDR3 is TGCGCCAGCAGCTTGGCACAGGGCCGAGGTGAAAAACTGTTTTTT. Its protein product is CASSLAQGRGEKLFF. V usage is TRBV5-1 and J usage is TRBJ1-4; D is possibly TRBD1 (6 bases). Germline assignment: CDR1 SGHRS and CDR2 YFSETQ. The CDR3 has 15 amino acids. V dropped 0 bases and J dropped 7 bases, with 13 bases sitting between them.

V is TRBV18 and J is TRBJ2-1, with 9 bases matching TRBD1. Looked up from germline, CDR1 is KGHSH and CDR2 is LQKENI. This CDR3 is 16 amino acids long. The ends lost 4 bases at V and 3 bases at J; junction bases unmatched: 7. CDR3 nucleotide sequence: TGTGCCAGCTCACAAACGACAGGGGGGGACTACAATGAGCAGTTCTTC. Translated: CASSQTTGGDYNEQFF.

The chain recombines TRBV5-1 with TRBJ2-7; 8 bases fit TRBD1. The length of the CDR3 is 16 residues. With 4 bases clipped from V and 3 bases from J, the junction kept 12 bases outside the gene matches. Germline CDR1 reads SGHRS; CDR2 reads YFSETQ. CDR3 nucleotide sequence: TGCGCCAGCAGCGTTAGACAGGGGACCTTTTTCTACGAGCAGTACTTC. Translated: CASSVRQGTFFYEQYF.

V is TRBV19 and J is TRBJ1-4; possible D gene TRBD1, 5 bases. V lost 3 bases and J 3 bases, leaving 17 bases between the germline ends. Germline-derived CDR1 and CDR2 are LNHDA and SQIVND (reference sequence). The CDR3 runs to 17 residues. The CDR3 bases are TGTGCCAGTAGTATCACGACAGCAACTGCGGCTAATGAAAAACTGTTTTTT. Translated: CASSITTATAANEKLFF.

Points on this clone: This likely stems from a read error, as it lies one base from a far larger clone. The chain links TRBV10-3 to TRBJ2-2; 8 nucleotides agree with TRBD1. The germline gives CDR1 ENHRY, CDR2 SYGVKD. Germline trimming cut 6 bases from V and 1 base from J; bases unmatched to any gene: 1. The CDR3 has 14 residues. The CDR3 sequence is CAIRGQVNTGELFF. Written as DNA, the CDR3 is TGTGCCATCAGGGGACAGGTGAACACCGGGGAGCTGTTTTTT.

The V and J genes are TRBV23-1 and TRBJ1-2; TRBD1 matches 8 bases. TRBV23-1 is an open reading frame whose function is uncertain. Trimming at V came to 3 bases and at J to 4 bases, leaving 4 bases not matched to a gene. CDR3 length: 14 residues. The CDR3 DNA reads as TGCGCCAGCAGTCAGGACAGGGTCGGCTATGGCTACACCTTC. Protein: CASSQDRVGYGYTF.

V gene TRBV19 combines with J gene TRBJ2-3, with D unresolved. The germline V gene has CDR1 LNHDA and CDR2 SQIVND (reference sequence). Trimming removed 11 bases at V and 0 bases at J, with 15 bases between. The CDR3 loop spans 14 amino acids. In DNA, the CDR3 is TGTGCCCCCTTCCCCCCGTTTAGCACAGATACGCAGTATTTT. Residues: CAPFPPFSTDTQYF. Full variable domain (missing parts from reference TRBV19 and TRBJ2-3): DGGITQSPKYLFRKEGQNVTLSCEQNLNHDAMYWYRQDPGQGLRLIYYSQIVNDFQKGDIAEGYSVSREKKESFPLTVTSAQKNPTAFYLCAPFPPFSTDTQYFGPGTRLTVL.

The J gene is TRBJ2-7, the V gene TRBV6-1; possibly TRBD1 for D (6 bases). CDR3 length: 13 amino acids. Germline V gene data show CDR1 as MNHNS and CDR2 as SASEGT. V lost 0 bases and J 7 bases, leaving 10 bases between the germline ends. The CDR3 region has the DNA TGTGCCAGCAGTGAAGCGATACAGGGTGAGCAGTACTTC. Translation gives CASSEAIQGEQYF.

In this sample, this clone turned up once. In DNA form, the CDR3 reads TGTGCCAGCTCACCCGACAGGGTCGGTACTGAAGCTTTCTTT. It yields the protein CASSPDRVGTEAFF. This chain links TRBV18 with TRBJ1-1; 7 nucleotides align to TRBD1. J gave up 5 bases and V 3 bases, and 6 bases lay outside the gene matches. Germline assignment: CDR1 KGHSH and CDR2 LQKENI. The CDR3 spans 14 residues.